Below, one TCR beta chain is given with its context. Its cognate antigen is unknown. This sample is drawn from a study of identical twins. Deletions cut 5 bases from V and 3 bases from J, with 7 bases between. Germline CDR1 reads LGHNA; CDR2 reads YNFKEQ. The CDR3 loop spans 13 amino acids. The study's findings and limits: Models underestimated out-of-frame TCR alpha sharing in monozygotic twins. Out-of-frame alpha sequences that twins shared showed excess low generation probability. Weaker excess twin sharing was seen among beta out-of-frame sequences. With abundant cord blood beta clonotypes, insertions were fewer; memory repertoires showed no such pattern.

In TCRdb, the 5' RACE reads were re-called with MiXCR into one record per CDR3 protein. The sample consists of 1.5 million to 2 million distinct CDR3 sequences, about 32% of them appearing once. The specimen sequenced was cord blood. The origin of this receptor is a newborn girl in good health. The chain recombines TRBV4-2 with TRBJ2-2; D is unclear. CDR3 sequence: CASSNWDTGELFF. In DNA, the CDR3 is TGTGCCAGCAGCAATTGGGACACCGGGGAGCTGTTTTTT.